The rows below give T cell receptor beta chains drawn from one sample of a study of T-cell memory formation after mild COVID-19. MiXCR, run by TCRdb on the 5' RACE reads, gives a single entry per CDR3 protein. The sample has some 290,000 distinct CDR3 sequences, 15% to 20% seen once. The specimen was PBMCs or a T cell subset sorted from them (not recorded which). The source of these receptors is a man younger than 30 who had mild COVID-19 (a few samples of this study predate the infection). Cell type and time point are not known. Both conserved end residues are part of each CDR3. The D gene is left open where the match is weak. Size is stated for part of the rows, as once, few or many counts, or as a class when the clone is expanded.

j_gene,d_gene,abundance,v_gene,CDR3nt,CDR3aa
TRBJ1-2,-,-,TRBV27,TGTGCCAGCCCCCTCAGGCCCAGGGTGGATGGCTACACCTTC,CASPLRPRVDGYTF
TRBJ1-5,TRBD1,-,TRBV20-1,TGCAGTATTAAGGGGGCTGGGAATCAGCCCCAGCATTTT,CSIKGAGNQPQHF
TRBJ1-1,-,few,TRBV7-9,TGTGCCAGCAGCTACTGGGGCATGAACACTGAAGCTTTCTTT,CASSYWGMNTEAFF
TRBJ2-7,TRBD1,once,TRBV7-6,TGTGCCAGCAGCTCCGAGGGGACAGGGTCCTACGAGCAGTACTTC,CASSSEGTGSYEQYF
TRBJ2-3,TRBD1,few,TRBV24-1,TGTGCCACCAGTGTACCCCGGGCAGGGGGTTCTGATACGCAGTATTTT,CATSVPRAGGSDTQYF
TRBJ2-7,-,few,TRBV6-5,TGTGCCAGCAGTTACGTGGCCCTGAGCTCCTACGAGCAGTACTTC,CASSYVALSSYEQYF
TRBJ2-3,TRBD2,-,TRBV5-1,TGCGCCAGCAGCTTACTAGCGGGGGGCCGCACAGATACGCAGTATTTT,CASSLLAGGRTDTQYF
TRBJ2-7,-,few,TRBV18,TGTGCCAGCTCACCGCGGGCGGAATACGAGCAGTACTTC,CASSPRAEYEQYF
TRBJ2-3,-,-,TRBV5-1,TGCGCCAGCAGCCTAGGAACCGAGATGGATACGCAGTATTTT,CASSLGTEMDTQYF
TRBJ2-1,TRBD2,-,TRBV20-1,TGCAGTGCGAGGGGACTAGCGGGGAAGTTAGCCTACAATGAGCAGTTCTTC,CSARGLAGKLAYNEQFF
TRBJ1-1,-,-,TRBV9,TGTGCCAGCAGCGTAGTCGACACTTTGTCGGAGGCTTTCTTT,CASSVVDTLSEAFF
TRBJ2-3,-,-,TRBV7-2,TGTGCCAGCAGCTTGCCCCAGAGGGTGGGGGTTACGCAGTATTTT,CASSLPQRVGVTQYF
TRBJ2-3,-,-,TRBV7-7,TGTGCTAGCAGCCCTGGACTTACTGGGGATACGCAGTATTTT,CASSPGLTGDTQYF
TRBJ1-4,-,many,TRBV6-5,TGTGCCAGCAGTTACTCGAAAATTCCTGGGTCGAATGAAAAACTGTTTTTT,CASSYSKIPGSNEKLFF
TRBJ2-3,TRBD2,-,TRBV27,TGTGCCAGCCTCATGGGAGGGCCAGATACGCAGTATTTT,CASLMGGPDTQYF
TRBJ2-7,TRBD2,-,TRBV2,TGTGCCAGCAGTGAAGTTGGACTAGCGAGCTCCTACGAGCAGTACTTC,CASSEVGLASSYEQYF
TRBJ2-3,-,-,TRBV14,TGTGCCAGCAGCCAAGTGGTTATCCCAGATACGCAGTATTTT,CASSQVVIPDTQYF
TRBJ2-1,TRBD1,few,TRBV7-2,TGTGCCAGCAGCTACCGAAGTTACAGGGGGAGACCGAGCTCCTACAATGAGCAGTTCTTC,CASSYRSYRGRPSSYNEQFF
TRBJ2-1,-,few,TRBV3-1,TGTGCCAGCAGCCTCACGGGACGGCGCTTCAATGAGCAGTTCTTC,CASSLTGRRFNEQFF
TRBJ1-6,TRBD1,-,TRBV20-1,TGCAGTGCCGGGACAGGGTTGCATTCACCCCTCCACTTT,CSAGTGLHSPLHF
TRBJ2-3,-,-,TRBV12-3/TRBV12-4,TGTGCCAGCAGCCCTAGGGGGGCAAGTGATACGCAGTATTTT,CASSPRGASDTQYF
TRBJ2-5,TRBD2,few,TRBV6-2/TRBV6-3,TGTGCCAGCAGCGGGGGGGGGATGGATCGGACCCAGTACTTC,CASSGGGMDRTQYF
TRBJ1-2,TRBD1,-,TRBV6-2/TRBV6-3,TGTGCCAGCAGAAGGACAGGCGGAACTAACTATGGCTACACCTTC,CASRRTGGTNYGYTF
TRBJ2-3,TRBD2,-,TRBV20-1,TGCAGTGCTAGCTCTACGGGGGGTAACACAGATACGCAGTATTTT,CSASSTGGNTDTQYF
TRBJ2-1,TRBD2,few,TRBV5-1,TGCGCCAGCAGCGTACTAGCGGGGGCGTACAATGAGCAGTTCTTC,CASSVLAGAYNEQFF
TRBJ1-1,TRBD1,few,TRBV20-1,TGCAGTGCCGGCGGACAGGGAAGCACTGAAGCTTTCTTT,CSAGGQGSTEAFF